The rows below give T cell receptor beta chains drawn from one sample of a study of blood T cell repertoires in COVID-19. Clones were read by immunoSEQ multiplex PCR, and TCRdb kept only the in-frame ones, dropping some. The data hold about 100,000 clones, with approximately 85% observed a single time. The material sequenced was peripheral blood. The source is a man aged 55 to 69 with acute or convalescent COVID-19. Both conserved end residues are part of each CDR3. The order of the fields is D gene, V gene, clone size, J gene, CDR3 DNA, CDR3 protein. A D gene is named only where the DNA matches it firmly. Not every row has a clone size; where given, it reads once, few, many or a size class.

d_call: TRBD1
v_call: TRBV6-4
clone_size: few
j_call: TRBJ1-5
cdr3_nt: TGTGCCAGCAGTGACCAGGGGGACAATCAGCCCCAGCATTTT
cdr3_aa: CASSDQGDNQPQHF

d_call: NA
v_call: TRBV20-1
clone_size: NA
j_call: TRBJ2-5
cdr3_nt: TGCAGTGCCTCCGGTAGAGAGACCCAGTACTTC
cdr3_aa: CSASGRETQYF

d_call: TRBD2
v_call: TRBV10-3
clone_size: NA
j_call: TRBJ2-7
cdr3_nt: TGTGCCATCAGTACCTCGGGGGGTTTTGGCGAGCAGTACTTC
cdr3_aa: CAISTSGGFGEQYF

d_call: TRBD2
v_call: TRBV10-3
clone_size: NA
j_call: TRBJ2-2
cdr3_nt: TGTGCCATCTCCCCGGGAGCGGGAAAGAACACCGGGGAGCTGTTTTTT
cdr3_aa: CAISPGAGKNTGELFF

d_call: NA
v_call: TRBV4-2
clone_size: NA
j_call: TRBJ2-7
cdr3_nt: TGTGCCAGCAGCCAACCCGGGAACACCTACGAGCAGTACTTC
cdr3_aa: CASSQPGNTYEQYF

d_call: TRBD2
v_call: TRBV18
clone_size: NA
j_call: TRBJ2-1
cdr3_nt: TGTGCCAGCTCACCGCGATGGACTAGCGGGTCTGAGCAGTTCTTC
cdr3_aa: CASSPRWTSGSEQFF

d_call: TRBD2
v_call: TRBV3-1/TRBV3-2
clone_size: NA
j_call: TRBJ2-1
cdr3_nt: TGTGCCAGCAGCCCCGGGACTAGCGGATTTAATGAGCAGTTCTTC
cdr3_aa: CASSPGTSGFNEQFF

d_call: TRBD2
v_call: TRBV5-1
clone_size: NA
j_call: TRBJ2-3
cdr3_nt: TGCGCCAGCAGCTCAGGACTAGCGGGGGGGCCGGGCCCAGATACGCAGTATTTT
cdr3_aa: CASSSGLAGGPGPDTQYF

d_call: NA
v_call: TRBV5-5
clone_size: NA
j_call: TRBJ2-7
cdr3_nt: TGTGCCAGCAGCCCGGGTTTTCGTGGAGGCGAGCAGTACTTC
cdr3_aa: CASSPGFRGGEQYF

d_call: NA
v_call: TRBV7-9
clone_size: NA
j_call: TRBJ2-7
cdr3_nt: TGTGCCAGCAGCTTAGTACATTGGGAGCAGTACTTC
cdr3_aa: CASSLVHWEQYF

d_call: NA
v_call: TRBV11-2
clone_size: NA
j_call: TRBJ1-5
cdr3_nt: TGTGCCAGCAGCTTCGACAGTAGCAATCAGCCCCAGCATTTT
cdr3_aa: CASSFDSSNQPQHF

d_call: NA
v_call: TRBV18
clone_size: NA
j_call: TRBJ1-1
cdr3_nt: TGTGCCAGCTCACCGGCTAAGGGGGTAGGCACTGAAGCTTTCTTT
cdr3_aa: CASSPAKGVGTEAFF

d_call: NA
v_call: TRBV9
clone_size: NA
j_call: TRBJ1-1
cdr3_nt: TGTGCCAGCAGCGTAGAACAGCACACTGAAGCTTTCTTT
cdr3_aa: CASSVEQHTEAFF

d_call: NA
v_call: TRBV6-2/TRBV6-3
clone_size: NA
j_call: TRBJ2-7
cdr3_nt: TGTGCCAGCAGCCGGGGACACTACGAGCAGTACTTC
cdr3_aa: CASSRGHYEQYF

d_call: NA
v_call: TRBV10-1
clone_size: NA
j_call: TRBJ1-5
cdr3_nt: TGCGCCAGCAGTGAGGACGGGGTGAATCAGCCCCAGCATTTT
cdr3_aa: CASSEDGVNQPQHF

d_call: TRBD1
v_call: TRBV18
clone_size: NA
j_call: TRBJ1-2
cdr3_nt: TGTGCCAGCTCACCCGGGACAGTGACTCATGGGGTTGGCTACACCTTC
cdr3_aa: CASSPGTVTHGVGYTF

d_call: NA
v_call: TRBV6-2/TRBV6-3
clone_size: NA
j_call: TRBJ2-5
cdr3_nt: TGTGCCAGCAGTCACCGCGGGCACAAGCAAGAGACCCAGTACTTC
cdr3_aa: CASSHRGHKQETQYF

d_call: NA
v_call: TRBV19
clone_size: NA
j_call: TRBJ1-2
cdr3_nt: TGTGCCAGTAGTATTCGCGGGGCTAACTATGGCTACACCTTC
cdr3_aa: CASSIRGANYGYTF

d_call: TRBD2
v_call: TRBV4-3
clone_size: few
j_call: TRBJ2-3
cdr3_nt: TGCGCCAGCAGCCAGGAGGAACTAGCGGGGGGGCGAATCGCACAGATCACGCAGTATTTT
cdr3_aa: CASSQEELAGGRIAQITQYF

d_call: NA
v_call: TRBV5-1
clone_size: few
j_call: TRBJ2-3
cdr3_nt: TGCGCCAGCAGCGAGGGAGATACGCAGTATTTT
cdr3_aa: CASSEGDTQYF